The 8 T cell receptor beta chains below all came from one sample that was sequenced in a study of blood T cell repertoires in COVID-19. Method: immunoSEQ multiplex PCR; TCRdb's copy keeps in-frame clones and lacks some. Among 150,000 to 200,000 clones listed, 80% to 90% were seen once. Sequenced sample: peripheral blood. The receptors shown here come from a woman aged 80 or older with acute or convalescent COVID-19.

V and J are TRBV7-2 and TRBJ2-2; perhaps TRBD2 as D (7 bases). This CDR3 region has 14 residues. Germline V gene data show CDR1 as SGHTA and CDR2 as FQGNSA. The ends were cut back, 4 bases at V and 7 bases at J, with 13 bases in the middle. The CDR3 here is CASSSSGGRGELFF. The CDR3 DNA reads TGTGCCAGCAGCTCCTCCGGGGGGCGCGGGGAGCTGTTTTTT.

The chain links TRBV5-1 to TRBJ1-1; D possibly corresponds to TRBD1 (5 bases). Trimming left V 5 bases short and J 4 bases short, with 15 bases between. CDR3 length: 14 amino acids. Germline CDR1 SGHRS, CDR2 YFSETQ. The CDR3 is CASSGGETTTEAFF. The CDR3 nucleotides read TGCGCCAGCAGTGGGGGGGAAACTACCACTGAAGCTTTCTTT.

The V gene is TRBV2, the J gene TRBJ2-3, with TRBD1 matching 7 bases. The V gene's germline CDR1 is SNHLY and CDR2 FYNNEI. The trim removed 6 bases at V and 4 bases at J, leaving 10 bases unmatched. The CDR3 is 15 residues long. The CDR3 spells CASRKLTGNPDTQYF. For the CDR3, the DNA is TGTGCCAGCAGGAAACTGACAGGGAACCCAGATACGCAGTATTTT.

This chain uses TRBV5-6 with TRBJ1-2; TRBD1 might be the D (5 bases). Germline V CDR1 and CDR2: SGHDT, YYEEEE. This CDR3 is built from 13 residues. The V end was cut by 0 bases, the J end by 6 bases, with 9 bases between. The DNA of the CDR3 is TGTGCCAGCAGCTTGGAGGGGATGGATGGCTACACCTTC. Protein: CASSLEGMDGYTF.

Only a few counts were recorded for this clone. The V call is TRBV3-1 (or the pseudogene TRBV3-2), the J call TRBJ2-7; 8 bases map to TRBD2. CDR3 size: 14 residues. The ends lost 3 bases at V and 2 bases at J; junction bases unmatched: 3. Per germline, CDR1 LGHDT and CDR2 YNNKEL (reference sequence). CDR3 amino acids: CASSHSGLAYEQYF. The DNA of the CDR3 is TGTGCCAGCAGCCATTCGGGACTAGCCTACGAGCAGTACTTC.

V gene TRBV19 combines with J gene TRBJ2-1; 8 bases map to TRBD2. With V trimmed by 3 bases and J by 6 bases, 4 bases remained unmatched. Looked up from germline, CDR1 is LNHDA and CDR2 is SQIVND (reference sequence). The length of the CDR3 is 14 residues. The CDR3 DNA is TGTGCCAGTAGTATCGTTACTAGCGGCAATGAGCAGTTCTTC. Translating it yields CASSIVTSGNEQFF. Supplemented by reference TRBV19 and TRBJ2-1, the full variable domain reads DGGITQSPKYLFRKEGQNVTLSCEQNLNHDAMYWYRQDPGQGLRLIYYSQIVNDFQKGDIAEGYSVSREKKESFPLTVTSAQKNPTAFYLCASSIVTSGNEQFFGPGTRLTVL.

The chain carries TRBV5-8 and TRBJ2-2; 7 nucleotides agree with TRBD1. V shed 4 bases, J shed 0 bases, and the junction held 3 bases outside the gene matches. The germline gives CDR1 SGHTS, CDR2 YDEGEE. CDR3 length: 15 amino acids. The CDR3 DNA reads TGTGCCAGCAGCCCCAGGGGGACGAACACCGGGGAGCTGTTTTTT. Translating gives CASSPRGTNTGELFF.

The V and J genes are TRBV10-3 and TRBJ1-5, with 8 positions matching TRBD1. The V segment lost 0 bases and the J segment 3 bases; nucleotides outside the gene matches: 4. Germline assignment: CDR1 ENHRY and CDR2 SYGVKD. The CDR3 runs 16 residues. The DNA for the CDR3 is TGTGCCATCAGTGAGTCTGGCAGGGGGCTCAATCAGCCCCAGCATTTT. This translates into CAISESGRGLNQPQHF.